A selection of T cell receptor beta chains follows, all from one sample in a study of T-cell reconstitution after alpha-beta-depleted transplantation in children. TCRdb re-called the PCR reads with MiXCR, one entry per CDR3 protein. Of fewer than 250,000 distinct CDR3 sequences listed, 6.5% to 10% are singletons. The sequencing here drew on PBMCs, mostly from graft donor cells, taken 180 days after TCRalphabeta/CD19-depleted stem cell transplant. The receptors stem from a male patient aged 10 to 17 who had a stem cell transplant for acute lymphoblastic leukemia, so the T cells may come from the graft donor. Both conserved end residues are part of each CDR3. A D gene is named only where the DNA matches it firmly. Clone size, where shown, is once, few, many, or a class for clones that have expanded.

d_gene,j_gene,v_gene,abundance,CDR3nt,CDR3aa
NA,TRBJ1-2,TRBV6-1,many,TGTGCCACCCAAGAGGAGGGAACGGGTGGCTACACCTTC,CATQEEGTGGYTF
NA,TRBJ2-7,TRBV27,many,TGTGCCAGCAGCCCCAAAGGGGTAAGAGGAACCTACGAGCAGTACTTC,CASSPKGVRGTYEQYF
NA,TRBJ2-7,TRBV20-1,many,TGCAGTGCTAGAGTTTTGGACGAGCAGTACTTC,CSARVLDEQYF
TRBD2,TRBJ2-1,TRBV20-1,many,TGCAGTGCTAGAGGGTTCGGACTAGCGGGGGGGGGAGAGTTCTTC,CSARGFGLAGGGEFF
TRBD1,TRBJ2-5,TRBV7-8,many,TGTGCCAGCAGCTTAGCGCAGGACAGGCCGCATACCGAAGAGACCCAGTACTTC,CASSLAQDRPHTEETQYF
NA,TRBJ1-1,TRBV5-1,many,TGCGCCAGCAGCTTGGCCTCCGGCCCGAGCACTGAAGCTTTCTTT,CASSLASGPSTEAFF
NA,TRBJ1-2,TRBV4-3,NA,TGCGCCAGCAGCCAAGATCCCGGACGGAGGTACTATGGCTACACCTTC,CASSQDPGRRYYGYTF
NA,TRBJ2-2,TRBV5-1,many,TGCGCCAGCAGCTTGGAGGCAACTTACGGGGAGCTGTTTTTT,CASSLEATYGELFF
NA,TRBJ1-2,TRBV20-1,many,TGCAGTGCTAGAGATCGGCAGGACTATGGCTACACCTTC,CSARDRQDYGYTF
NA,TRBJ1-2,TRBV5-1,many,TGCGCCAGCGGCGGGCAGGGGAATGGCTACACCTTC,CASGGQGNGYTF
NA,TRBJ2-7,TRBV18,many,TGTGCCAGCTCACCTCGGGACCTCGCCTACGAGCAGTACTTC,CASSPRDLAYEQYF
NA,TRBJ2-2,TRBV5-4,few,TGTGCCAGCGCCAGGAACACCGGGGAGCTGTTTTTT,CASARNTGELFF
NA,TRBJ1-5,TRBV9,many,TGTGCCAGCACCCCCGGACAGAACAATCAGCCCCAGCATTTT,CASTPGQNNQPQHF
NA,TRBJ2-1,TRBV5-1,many,TGCGCCAGCAGCTTGGAAAGGGGCGGTGAGCAGTTCTTC,CASSLERGGEQFF
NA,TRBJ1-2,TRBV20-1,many,TGCAGTGCCCTTCCCACGGAATTCTATGGCTACACCTTC,CSALPTEFYGYTF
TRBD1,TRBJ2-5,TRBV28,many,TGTGCCAGCAGTCCCAGACAGGGTAGGAACCAAGAGACCCAGTACTTC,CASSPRQGRNQETQYF
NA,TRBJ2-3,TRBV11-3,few,TGTGCCAGCAGCTTCTCCAGCGGGCCTCGCACAGATACGCAGTATTTT,CASSFSSGPRTDTQYF
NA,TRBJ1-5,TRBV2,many,TGTGCCAGCAGTGAAGCGCTGGGTGGTAGTAATCAGCCCCAGCATTTT,CASSEALGGSNQPQHF
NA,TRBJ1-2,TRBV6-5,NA,TGTGCCAGCAGTTACCGGGGACCTAACTATGGCTACACCTTC,CASSYRGPNYGYTF
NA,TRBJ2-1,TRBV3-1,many,TGTGCCAGCAGCGACATCTCCGACTCCTCCTACAACAATGAGCAGTTCTTC,CASSDISDSSYNNEQFF
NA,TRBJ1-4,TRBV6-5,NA,TGTGCCAGCAGTTACTCTCCATACAATGAAAAACTGTTTTTT,CASSYSPYNEKLFF
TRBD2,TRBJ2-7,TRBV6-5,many,TGTGCCAGCAGTTTAGTAGGCGGGGGGGCCTACGAGCAGTACTTC,CASSLVGGGAYEQYF
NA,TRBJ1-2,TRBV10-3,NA,TGTGCCATCAGTGCTCCGACAGGCTCCGGCTATGGCTACACCTTC,CAISAPTGSGYGYTF
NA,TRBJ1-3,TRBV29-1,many,TGCAGCGTTGTAAGGTTTGACACCATATATTTT,CSVVRFDTIYF
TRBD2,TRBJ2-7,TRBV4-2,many,TGTGCCAGCAGCCAACTGCCGGGACTAGCGGGGACCTACGAGCAGTACTTC,CASSQLPGLAGTYEQYF
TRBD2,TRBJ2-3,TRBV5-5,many,TGTGCCAGCAGCTCCAGAACCCTAGCGGGGACAGATACGCAGTATTTT,CASSSRTLAGTDTQYF
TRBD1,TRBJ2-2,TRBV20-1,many,TGCAGTGCACCCCCTCGACAGGGGGCGCGACCTTTAAAGAACACCGGGGAGCTGTTTTTT,CSAPPRQGARPLKNTGELFF
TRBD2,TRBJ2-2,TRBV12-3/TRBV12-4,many,TGTGCCAGCAGGCCTAGCGGGACGAACACCGGGGAGCTGTTTTTT,CASRPSGTNTGELFF
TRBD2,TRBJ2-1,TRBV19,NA,TGTGCCAGTAGTATCCAAGGGGACTTAGCGGGGCGTTACAATGAGCAGTTCTTC,CASSIQGDLAGRYNEQFF
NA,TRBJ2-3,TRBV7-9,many,TGTGCCAGCAGCACCACAGGGAGGTTGTATACGCAGTATTTT,CASSTTGRLYTQYF
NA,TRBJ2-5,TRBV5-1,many,TGCGCCAGCGGCCCCAGGAGGGGGGAGACCCAGTACTTC,CASGPRRGETQYF
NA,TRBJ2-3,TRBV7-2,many,TGTGCCAGCAGCTTAGTGGCGGGGGCTAGCACAGATACGCAGTATTTT,CASSLVAGASTDTQYF
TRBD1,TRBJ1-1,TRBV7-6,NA,TGTGCCAGCAGGGACAGGGGGCAGAACACTGAAGCTTTCTTT,CASRDRGQNTEAFF
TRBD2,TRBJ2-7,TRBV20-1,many,TGCAGTGCTAGAGATCCCCCGGGACTAGCGGGGAGCGAGCAGTACTTC,CSARDPPGLAGSEQYF
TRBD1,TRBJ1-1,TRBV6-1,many,TGTGCCAGCAGTGAAGAGGGGGCGAACTTGAACACTGAAGCTTTCTTT,CASSEEGANLNTEAFF
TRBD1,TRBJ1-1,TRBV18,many,TGTGCCAGCTCACGGGACAGGGATCTCGTCACTGAAGCTTTCTTT,CASSRDRDLVTEAFF
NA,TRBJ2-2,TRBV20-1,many,TGCAGTGCTAGGGGCGGGATTGACAACACCGGGGAGCTGTTTTTT,CSARGGIDNTGELFF
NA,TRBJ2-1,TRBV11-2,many,TGTGCCAGCAGCGTGGAGGGCGGCCAACCCCTCTTC,CASSVEGGQPLF
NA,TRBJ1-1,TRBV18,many,TGTGCCAGCTCACCACGTAGCGAAGGGAAGAACACTGAAGCTTTCTTT,CASSPRSEGKNTEAFF
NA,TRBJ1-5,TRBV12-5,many,TGTGCTAGTGGTTTGGAGGGAGGGGGGTCTCTCAATCAGCCCCAGCATTTT,CASGLEGGGSLNQPQHF
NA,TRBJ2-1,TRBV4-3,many,TGCGCCAGCAGCCATGGAACCTACAATGAGCAGTTCTTC,CASSHGTYNEQFF
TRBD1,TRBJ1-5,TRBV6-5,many,TGTGCCAGCAGTTACCGTGGACAGGGTGATCAGCCCCAGCATTTT,CASSYRGQGDQPQHF
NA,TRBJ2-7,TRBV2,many,TGTGCCAGCAGTGAGGACTACTCCTACGAGCAGTACTTC,CASSEDYSYEQYF
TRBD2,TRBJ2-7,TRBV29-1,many,TGCAGCGTGGAGGAGGGGACTAGCGGGTACGAGCAGTACTTC,CSVEEGTSGYEQYF
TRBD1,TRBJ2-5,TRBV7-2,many,TGTGCCAGCAGCTACCCCGGGACAGGGTACGAGACCCAGTACTTC,CASSYPGTGYETQYF
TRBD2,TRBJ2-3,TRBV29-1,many,TGCAGCGTTGAGGCAGCCGGGACTAGCGGCACAGATACGCAGTATTTT,CSVEAAGTSGTDTQYF
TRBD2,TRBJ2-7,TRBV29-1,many,TGCAGCGTTGAGAGCGGGACCTACGAGCAGTACTTC,CSVESGTYEQYF
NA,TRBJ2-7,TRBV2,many,TGTGCCACCCTTGGGGTGTTCGACTACGAGCAGTACTTC,CATLGVFDYEQYF
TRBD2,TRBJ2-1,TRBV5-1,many,TGCGCCAGCAGCTTTCAACCGGGACTAGCGGGAGCCCGCTACAATGAGCAGTTCTTC,CASSFQPGLAGARYNEQFF
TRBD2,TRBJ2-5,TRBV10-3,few,TGTGCCATCAGCAGCGGGGTCCAAGAGACCCAGTACTTC,CAISSGVQETQYF
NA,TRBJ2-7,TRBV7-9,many,TGTGCCAGCAGCTTAGCCAGTTTTGCGGCGAACTTC,CASSLASFAANF
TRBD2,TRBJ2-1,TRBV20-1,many,TGCAGTGCTAGAGGGCTAGCGGGATACAATGAGCAGTTCTTC,CSARGLAGYNEQFF
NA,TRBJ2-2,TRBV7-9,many,TGTGCCAGCAGCTCCACTTGGGCCGGGGAGCTGTTTTTT,CASSSTWAGELFF